This entry features one T cell receptor beta chain sequence. The data are from a study of T cells in women clearing cervical HPV infection. On the study more broadly: No precancer developed; the control's incident HPV16 infection cleared within 12 months.

TCRdb's copy holds only in-frame clones and misses some; the assay was immunoSEQ multiplex PCR. The sample includes around 39,000 clones. The sequenced material came from blood buffy coat. This TCR came from a woman between 18 and 75 years old with a cervical HPV16 infection that either progressed to CIN3+ or cleared (not recorded which).

The CDR3 protein is CSASVTTSYEQYF. The CDR3 bases that were read are TGCAGTGCTAGTGTAACGACTTCCTACGAG. The chain joins TRBV20-1 to TRBJ2-7; no definite D call. The CDR3 is cut off 3 residues early in the read; its end comes from the germline J gene. Germline CDR1 and CDR2: DFQATT and SNEGSKA (reference sequence). Trimming removed 3 bases at V and 1 base at J, with 10 bases between. This CDR3 has 13 amino acids.